Given below is one TCR beta chain in context. Its antigen is not known. TCRdb re-called the reads through MiXCR, storing one row per CDR3 protein. The repertoire holds 500,000 or so distinct CDR3 sequences, 15% to 20% seen once, with roughly 25% in the top ten. Deletions cut 3 bases from V and 4 bases from J, with 21 bases between. Germline lookup yields CDR1 SGHDN and CDR2 FVKESK. The CDR3 spans 17 residues. The record originates from a study of T cell repertoires in cytomegalovirus infection. The wider study: TCR beta signatures that were public indicated CMV infection and matching HLA type.

Study-wide results and limits: The ex vivo response was dominated by HLA-C-restricted CMV-specific TCR beta clonotypes.

The V and J genes are TRBV14 and TRBJ1-2; D is perhaps TRBD1 (5 bases). The TCR sequence derives from a human donor in good health (CMV status not recorded). Some clones in this sample may be carry-over from other donors' samples. Sequenced input: CD8+ T cells from PBMCs. As DNA, the CDR3 is TGTGCCAGCAGCCAGGAGGGGAAAGGACTTGGCGGCTATGGCTACACCTTC. It codes for CASSQEGKGLGGYGYTF.